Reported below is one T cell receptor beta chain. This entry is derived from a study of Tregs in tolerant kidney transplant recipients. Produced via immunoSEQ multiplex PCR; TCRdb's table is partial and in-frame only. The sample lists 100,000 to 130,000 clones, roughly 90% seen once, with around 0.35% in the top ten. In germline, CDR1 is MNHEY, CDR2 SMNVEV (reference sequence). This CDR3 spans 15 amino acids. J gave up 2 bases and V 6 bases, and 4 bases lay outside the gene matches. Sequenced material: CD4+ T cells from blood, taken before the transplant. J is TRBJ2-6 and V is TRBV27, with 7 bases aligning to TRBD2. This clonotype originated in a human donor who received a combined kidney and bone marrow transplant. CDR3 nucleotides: TGTGCCAGCAGCCCACGGGGGGCTGGGGCCAACGTCCTGACTTTC. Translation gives CASSPRGAGANVLTF.